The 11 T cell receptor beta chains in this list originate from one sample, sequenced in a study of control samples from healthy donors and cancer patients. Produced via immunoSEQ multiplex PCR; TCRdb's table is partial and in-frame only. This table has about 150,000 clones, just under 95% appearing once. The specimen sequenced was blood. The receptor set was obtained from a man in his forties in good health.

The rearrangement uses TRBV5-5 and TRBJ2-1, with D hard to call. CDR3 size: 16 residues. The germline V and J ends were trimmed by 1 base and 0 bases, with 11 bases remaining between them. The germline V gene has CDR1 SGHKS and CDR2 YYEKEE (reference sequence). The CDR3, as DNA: TGTGCCAGCAGCTTGATAGGTCCCCACTCCTACAATGAGCAGTTCTTC. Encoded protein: CASSLIGPHSYNEQFF.

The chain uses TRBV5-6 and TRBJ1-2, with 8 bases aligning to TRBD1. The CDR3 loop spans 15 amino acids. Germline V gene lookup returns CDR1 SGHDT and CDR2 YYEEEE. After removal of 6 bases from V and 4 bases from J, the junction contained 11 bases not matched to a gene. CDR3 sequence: CASIRRTGRFYGYTF. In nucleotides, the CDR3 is TGTGCCAGCATCCGACGGACAGGGCGTTTCTATGGCTACACCTTC.

The DNA for the CDR3 is TGTGCCAGTAGTAGACAGGGGTACCGCGAGCAGTATTTT. This codes for CASSRQGYREQYF. The V gene is TRBV19, the J gene TRBJ2-3; 8 nucleotides align to TRBD1. The CDR3 spans 13 residues. The V and J ends lost 4 bases and 11 bases, in that order; junction bases with no gene match: 8. CDR1 and CDR2 from the germline V gene are LNHDA and SQIVND (reference sequence).

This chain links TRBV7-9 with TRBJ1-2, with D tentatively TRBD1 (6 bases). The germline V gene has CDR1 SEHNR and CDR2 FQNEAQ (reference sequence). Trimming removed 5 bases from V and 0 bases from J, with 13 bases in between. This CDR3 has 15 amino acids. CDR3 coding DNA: TGTGCCAGCAGCCCCCAGGGGCTAGCTAACTATGGCTACACCTTC. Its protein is CASSPQGLANYGYTF. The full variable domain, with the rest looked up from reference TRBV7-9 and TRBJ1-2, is DTGVSQNPRHKITKRGQNVTFRCDPISEHNRLYWYRQTLGQGPEFLTYFQNEAQLEKSRLLSDRFSAERPKGSFSTLEIQRTEQGDSAMYLCASSPQGLANYGYTFGSGTRLTVV.

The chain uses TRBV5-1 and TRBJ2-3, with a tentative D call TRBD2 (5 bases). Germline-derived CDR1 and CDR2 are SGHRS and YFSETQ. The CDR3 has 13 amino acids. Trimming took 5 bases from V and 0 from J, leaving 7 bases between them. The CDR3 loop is CASSWTSTDTQYF. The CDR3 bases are TGCGCCAGCAGTTGGACTAGCACAGATACGCAGTATTTT.

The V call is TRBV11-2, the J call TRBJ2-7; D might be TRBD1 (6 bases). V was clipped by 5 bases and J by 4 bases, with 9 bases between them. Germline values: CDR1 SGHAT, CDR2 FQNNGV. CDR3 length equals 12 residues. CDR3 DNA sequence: TGTGCCAGCAGCCGGACAGCATACGAGCAGTACTTC. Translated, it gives CASSRTAYEQYF.

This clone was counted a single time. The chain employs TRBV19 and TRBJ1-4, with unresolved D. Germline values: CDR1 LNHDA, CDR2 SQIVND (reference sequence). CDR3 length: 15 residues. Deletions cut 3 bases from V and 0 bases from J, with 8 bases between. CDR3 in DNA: TGTGCCAGTAGTATCGGACGGGCAACTAATGAAAAACTGTTTTTT. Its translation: CASSIGRATNEKLFF.

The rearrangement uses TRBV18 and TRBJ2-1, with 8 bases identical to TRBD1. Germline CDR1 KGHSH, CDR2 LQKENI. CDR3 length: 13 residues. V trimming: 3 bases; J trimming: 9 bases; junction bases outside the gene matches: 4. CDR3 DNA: TGTGCCAGCTCACCGGGGACAGGCAGTGAGCAGTTCTTC. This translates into CASSPGTGSEQFF.

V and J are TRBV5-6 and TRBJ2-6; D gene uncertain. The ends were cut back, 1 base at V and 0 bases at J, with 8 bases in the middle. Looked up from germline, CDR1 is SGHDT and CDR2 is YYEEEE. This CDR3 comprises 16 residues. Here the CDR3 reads CASSLPFSSGANVLTF. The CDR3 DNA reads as TGTGCCAGCAGCTTGCCGTTTAGCTCTGGGGCCAACGTCCTGACTTTC. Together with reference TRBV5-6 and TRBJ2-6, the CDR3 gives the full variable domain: DAGVTQSPTHLIKTRGQQVTLRCSPKSGHDTVSWYQQALGQGPQFIFQYYEEEERQRGNFPDRFSGHQFPNYSSELNVNALLLGDSALYLCASSLPFSSGANVLTFGAGSRLTVL.

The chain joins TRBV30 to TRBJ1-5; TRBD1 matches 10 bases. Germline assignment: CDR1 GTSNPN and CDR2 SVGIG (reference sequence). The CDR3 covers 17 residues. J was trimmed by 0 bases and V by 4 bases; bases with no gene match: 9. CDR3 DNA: TGTGCCTGGAATCCCCGGGACAGGGGATATAGCAATCAGCCCCAGCATTTT. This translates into CAWNPRDRGYSNQPQHF.

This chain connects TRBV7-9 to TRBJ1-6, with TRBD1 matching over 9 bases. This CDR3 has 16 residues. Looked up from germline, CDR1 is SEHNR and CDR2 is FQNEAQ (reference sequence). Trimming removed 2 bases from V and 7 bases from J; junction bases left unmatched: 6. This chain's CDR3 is CASSLRAGQGNSPLHF. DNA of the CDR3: TGTGCCAGCAGCTTACGGGCGGGACAGGGAAATTCACCCCTCCACTTT.